Listed here are 19 T cell receptor beta chains from one sample, sequenced in a study of T cell changes during pregnancy in multiple sclerosis. The table came from immunoSEQ multiplex PCR; TCRdb's copy has only in-frame clones and leaves some out. Of approximately 31,000 clones in the sample, 90% were seen once. The sequencing here drew on CD4+ T cells from peripheral blood mononuclear cells, taken in the second trimester of pregnancy. The receptors were sampled from a female donor in good health, enrolled as a control in a pregnancy study.

The rearrangement links TRBV19 to TRBJ1-1, with D possibly being TRBD1 (5 bases). Germline V gene data show CDR1 as LNHDA and CDR2 as SQIVND (reference sequence). The CDR3 runs 14 residues. V dropped 3 bases and J dropped 4 bases, with 12 bases sitting between them. The DNA for the CDR3 is TGTGCCAGTAGTATTCGGGGGAGCACCACTGAAGCTTTCTTT. Translation gives CASSIRGSTTEAFF. Supplemented by reference TRBV19 and TRBJ1-1, the full variable domain reads DGGITQSPKYLFRKEGQNVTLSCEQNLNHDAMYWYRQDPGQGLRLIYYSQIVNDFQKGDIAEGYSVSREKKESFPLTVTSAQKNPTAFYLCASSIRGSTTEAFFGQGTRLTVV.

Comments on this clone: Germline is not matched at one junction end, which may reflect a read error. This rearrangement joins TRBV7-7 to TRBJ2-3; no firm D call. The germline V gene has CDR1 SSHAT and CDR2 FNYEAQ (reference sequence). The CDR3 totals 15 residues. CDR3 coding DNA: TGTGCTAGCAGCTTAGGCGGTGCGAGCACAGATACGCAGTATTTT. Its protein product is CASSLGGASTDTQYF.

This clone was seen a single time. This chain connects TRBV9 to TRBJ2-1; TRBD1 aligns across 9 bases. CDR3 length equals 15 residues. Unmatched junction bases numbered 7, after V lost 3 bases and J lost 6 bases. Germline V gene sequence: CDR1 SGDLS, CDR2 YYNGEE. The CDR3 sequence is CASSAPGTGRNEQFF. Here the CDR3 DNA reads TGTGCCAGCAGCGCTCCCGGGACAGGGCGCAATGAGCAGTTCTTC.

The chain has TRBV27 and TRBJ2-1, with a possible D match to TRBD1 (6 bases). CDR1 and CDR2 from the germline V gene are MNHEY and SMNVEV (reference sequence). Trimming shortened V by 5 bases and J by 4 bases, and 12 bases separated the two germline ends. The CDR3 totals 14 residues. In DNA form, the CDR3 reads TGTGCCAGCAGTCGCCGGACAGAATACAATGAGCAGTTCTTC. This gives the protein CASSRRTEYNEQFF.

The genes are TRBV5-6 and TRBJ2-7, with TRBD1 matching over 7 bases. J was trimmed by 7 bases and V by 0 bases; bases with no gene match: 7. Germline V lookup: CDR1 SGHDT, CDR2 YYEEEE. The CDR3 length is 14 residues. CDR3 coding DNA: TGTGCCAGCAGCTTGGGACAGGGATTTCGGGAGCAGTACTTC. Translating it yields CASSLGQGFREQYF.

CDR3 residues: CAWRPKGQGNNEQFF. The CDR3 coding sequence is TGTGCCTGGAGACCCAAGGGACAGGGGAACAATGAGCAGTTCTTC. The V gene is TRBV30, the J gene TRBJ2-1, with 10 bases fitting TRBD1. The trim removed 3 bases at V and 5 bases at J, leaving 7 bases unmatched. The germline gives CDR1 GTSNPN, CDR2 SVGIG (reference sequence). This CDR3 spans 15 amino acids.

The V gene is TRBV7-2, the J gene TRBJ1-3, with TRBD1 identical over 8 bases. The V segment lost 2 bases and the J segment 4 bases; nucleotides outside the gene matches: 4. The germline V gene has CDR1 SGHTA and CDR2 FQGNSA. CDR3 length equals 15 residues. The CDR3 reads CASSLQGASGNTIYF. DNA of the CDR3: TGTGCCAGCAGCTTACAGGGGGCTTCGGGAAACACCATATATTTT.

In regard to this clone: Within the sample, other DNA sequences also encode this same CDR3. The chain has TRBV30 and TRBJ2-7, with D maybe TRBD1 (6 bases). Germline V gene sequence: CDR1 GTSNPN, CDR2 SVGIG (reference sequence). The CDR3 length is 12 residues. Trimming left V 4 bases short and J 4 bases short, with 11 bases between. Here the CDR3 reads CAWKQGTYEQYF. CDR3 nucleotides: TGTGCCTGGAAGCAGGGGACATACGAGCAGTACTTC.

The chain carries TRBV7-2 and TRBJ1-1; no clear D. This CDR3 comprises 15 residues. The germline CDR1 and CDR2 sequences are SGHTA and FQGNSA. Trimming took 3 bases from V and 1 from J, leaving 12 bases between them. The CDR3 nucleotides read TGTGCCAGCAGCTTGGGGAGTGTGCCGAACACTGAAGCTTTCTTT. It encodes CASSLGSVPNTEAFF.

This clone was found a few times. The V gene is TRBV6-1, the J gene TRBJ1-6; a weak D match, TRBD1 (5 bases). From germline, CDR1 is MNHNS and CDR2 SASEGT. The V and J ends lost 2 bases and 9 bases respectively, with 11 bases between them. This CDR3 region has 14 residues. This chain's CDR3 is CASSESREGSPLHF. CDR3 nucleotides: TGTGCCAGCAGTGAATCCAGGGAAGGTTCACCCCTCCACTTT.

V is TRBV19 and J is TRBJ2-7; 7 bases are shared with TRBD1. Germline V gives CDR1 LNHDA, CDR2 SQIVND (reference sequence). The CDR3 loop spans 16 amino acids. Unmatched junction bases numbered 12, after V lost 6 bases and J lost 1 base. CDR3 nucleotides: TGTGCCAGTAGGGTAACCGGGACAGTCCCATCCTACGAGCAGTACTTC. This sequence encodes CASRVTGTVPSYEQYF.

This chain joins TRBV15 and TRBJ2-7, with 13 bases matching TRBD2. The CDR3 consists of 15 residues. V dropped 3 bases and J dropped 7; count of bases not matched to a gene: 6. Germline V CDR1 and CDR2: LNHNV, YYDKDF (reference sequence). CDR3 region: CATSSGGLAGREQYF. In nucleotides, the CDR3 is TGTGCCACCAGCAGCGGGGGACTAGCGGGGCGAGAGCAGTACTTC.

The CDR3 spells CASSLLPRDRGYEQYF. CDR3 DNA sequence: TGTGCCAGCAGCTTATTGCCCCGGGACAGGGGTTACGAGCAGTACTTC. The V and J genes are TRBV11-2 and TRBJ2-7, with 10 bases fitting TRBD1. V dropped 2 bases and J dropped 4; count of bases not matched to a gene: 8. CDR1 SGHAT and CDR2 FQNNGV come from the germline V gene. This CDR3 has 16 residues.

The chain carries TRBV11-3 and TRBJ1-6; 9 nucleotides align to TRBD1. The CDR3 length is 15 residues. Germline V gives CDR1 SGHNT, CDR2 YENEEA. The trim removed 1 base at V and 7 bases at J, leaving 2 bases unmatched. The CDR3 is CASSLAGTGNSPLHF. The CDR3 DNA reads as TGTGCCAGCAGCTTAGCTGGGACAGGGAATTCACCCCTCCACTTT.

The genes are TRBV19 and TRBJ2-1, with D unclear. V was shortened by 0 bases and J by 1 base, with 13 bases between the two germline ends. This CDR3 region has 17 residues. In germline, CDR1 is LNHDA, CDR2 SQIVND (reference sequence). CDR3 in DNA: TGTGCCAGTAGTATAGATCCCTACCTTGTTTCCTACAATGAGCAGTTCTTC. Translating gives CASSIDPYLVSYNEQFF. The whole variable domain, remainder taken from reference TRBV19 and TRBJ2-1, is DGGITQSPKYLFRKEGQNVTLSCEQNLNHDAMYWYRQDPGQGLRLIYYSQIVNDFQKGDIAEGYSVSREKKESFPLTVTSAQKNPTAFYLCASSIDPYLVSYNEQFFGPGTRLTVL.

V is TRBV5-1 and J is TRBJ1-6; the match to TRBD1 covers 7 bases. Germline CDR1 reads SGHRS; CDR2 reads YFSETQ. The CDR3 covers 16 residues. Losses at the gene ends were 2 bases for V and 4 bases for J; bases not matched to a gene: 6. CDR3 residues: CASSFTGEPYNSPLHF. CDR3 DNA sequence: TGCGCCAGCAGCTTCACAGGGGAACCTTATAATTCACCCCTCCACTTT.

The chain couples TRBV5-1 to TRBJ2-5, with D perhaps matching TRBD2 (6 bases). V was cut by 4 bases and J by 4 bases, with 20 bases left in between. CDR3 size: 16 residues. Germline lookup yields CDR1 SGHRS and CDR2 YFSETQ. DNA of the CDR3: TGCGCCAGCAGCGCCTTGATTAGCGGCGAGGGAGAGACCCAGTACTTC. This encodes CASSALISGEGETQYF.

The chain recombines TRBV4-3 with TRBJ1-2, with 9 positions matching TRBD1. From germline, CDR1 is LGHNA and CDR2 YSLEER. V dropped 0 bases and J dropped 5; count of bases not matched to a gene: 4. CDR3 length: 15 amino acids. The CDR3 DNA sequence: TGCGCCAGCAGCCAAGAGAAGGGACAGGGATATGGCTACACCTTC. Translated, it gives CASSQEKGQGYGYTF.

This clone was seen a single time. The V gene is TRBV2, the J gene TRBJ2-7; maybe TRBD1 (6 bases). V was trimmed by 7 bases and J by 1 base, leaving 14 bases between them. CDR1 SNHLY and CDR2 FYNNEI come from the germline V gene. The CDR3 extends over 14 amino acids. The CDR3 is CASKIGGSSYEQYF. The DNA for the CDR3 is TGTGCCAGCAAGATTGGGGGCTCTTCCTACGAGCAGTACTTC. Based on the CDR3 plus reference TRBV2 and TRBJ2-7, the full variable domain is EPEVTQTPSHQVTQMGQEVILRCVPISNHLYFYWYRQILGQKVEFLVSFYNNEISEKSEIFDDQFSVERPDGSNFTLKIRSTKLEDSAMYFCASKIGGSSYEQYFGPGTRLTVT.